The present TCR beta chain was sequenced within a study of cytomegalovirus exposure and HLA in healthy donors. Notes on the study in general: Sequence variants that were highly shared formed a cluster that was likely a sequencing artifact.

Primers for the PCR totalled 60 Vbeta and 13 Jbeta. Sequenced by immunoSEQ multiplex PCR; TCRdb stores in-frame clones only, minus some. The table has approximately 170,000 clones, around 79% seen once. Concerning this clone: Its antigen is currently unknown.

The CDR3 contains 12 residues. CDR1 is SGHAT and CDR2 is FQNNGV in the germline V gene. V dropped 4 bases and J dropped 7 bases, with 8 bases sitting between them. Source material: PBMCs. The V gene is TRBV11-2, the J gene TRBJ1-5; D is unresolved. The receptor was isolated from a male donor in good health and CMV-seropositive. CDR3 coding DNA: TGTGCCAGCAGCTCCCCCGGGCAGCCCCAGCATTTT. Its translation: CASSSPGQPQHF.